The rows below give T cell receptor beta chains drawn from one sample of a study of response to subunit inactivated influenza vaccine. TCRdb recomputed calls from the RT-PCR reads with MiXCR, one row per CDR3 protein. The sample yields roughly 670,000 distinct CDR3 sequences, approximately 15% seen once. Sample: PBMCs from blood, taken 14 days before vaccination. The receptors derive from a man aged 50-59 years who received an inactivated influenza vaccine. The conserved cysteine and the conserved F or W are not part of the CDR3 here. The order of the fields is V gene, J gene, CDR3 protein.

>TRBV10-3|TRBJ2-3
AIGGTSGGPGLDTQY
>TRBV12-3/TRBV12-4|TRBJ1-2
ASSGQGYDYGYT
>TRBV5-5|TRBJ2-1
ASSLEAGVPNNEQF
>TRBV20-1|TRBJ1-5
SAPGGSGTYQPQH
>TRBV6-1|TRBJ1-2
ASRALPFYGYT
>TRBV6-2/TRBV6-3|TRBJ1-3
ASRPYGTGTGNTIY
>TRBV11-2|TRBJ1-4
ASSPDRFYEKLF
>TRBV3-1|TRBJ2-1
ASSQGSVPGRNEQF
>TRBV3-1|TRBJ1-1
ASSPMVGTEAF
>TRBV7-9|TRBJ1-2
ASSSSTGGEKYGYT
>TRBV28|TRBJ2-6
ASSFPYTASGANVLT
>TRBV6-1|TRBJ2-7
ASSEPRTEHSYEQY
>TRBV6-5|TRBJ2-2
ASSYSYTNTGELF
>TRBV4-3|TRBJ2-7
ASSQESARSYEQY
>TRBV6-5|TRBJ2-5
ASSYTIAGGETQY
>TRBV4-1|TRBJ2-2
ASSRPGQNTGELF
>TRBV20-1|TRBJ2-7
SVQGRVYEQY
>TRBV4-3|TRBJ1-5
ASSQDTGTGNQPQH
>TRBV15|TRBJ1-1
ATSRESIEAF
>TRBV7-2|TRBJ2-5
ASSLALSDQETQY
>TRBV7-3|TRBJ2-1
ASSLIPKRRGRAIYNEQF
>TRBV20-1|TRBJ2-7
SSIPREGRYEQY
>TRBV20-1|TRBJ2-1
SASLGYNEQF
>TRBV29-1|TRBJ2-1
SVAKGLGTYEQF
>TRBV11-2|TRBJ2-5
ASSTTGNSYQETQY
>TRBV6-5|TRBJ2-7
ASSSKSLRYEQY
>TRBV5-1|TRBJ2-5
ASSLAGQGVSETQY
>TRBV15|TRBJ2-5
ATSRDPPGETQY
>TRBV29-1|TRBJ2-2
SVERRDMHTGELF
>TRBV29-1|TRBJ2-7
SVVTSGGAYEQY
>TRBV29-1|TRBJ2-5
SVEGEAGTQETQY
>TRBV5-1|TRBJ1-6
ASRNERQDYNSPLH
>TRBV30|TRBJ2-5
AWGTLSEETQY
>TRBV28|TRBJ2-7
ASSSGGEPYTYEQY
>TRBV18|TRBJ1-2
ASSPADIYGYT